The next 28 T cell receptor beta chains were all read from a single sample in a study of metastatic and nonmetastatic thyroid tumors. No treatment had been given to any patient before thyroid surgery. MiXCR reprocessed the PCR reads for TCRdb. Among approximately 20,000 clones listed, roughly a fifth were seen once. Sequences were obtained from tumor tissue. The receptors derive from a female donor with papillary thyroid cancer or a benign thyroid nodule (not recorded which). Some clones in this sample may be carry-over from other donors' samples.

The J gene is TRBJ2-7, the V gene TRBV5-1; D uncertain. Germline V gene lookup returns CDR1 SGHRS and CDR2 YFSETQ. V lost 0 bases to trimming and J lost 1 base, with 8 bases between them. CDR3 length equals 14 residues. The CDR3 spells CASSLGDPSYEQYF. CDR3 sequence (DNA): TGCGCCAGCAGCTTGGGAGACCCTTCCTACGAGCAGTACTTC. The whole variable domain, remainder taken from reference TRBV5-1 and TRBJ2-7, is KAGVTQTPRYLIKTRGQQVTLSCSPISGHRSVSWYQQTPGQGLQFLFEYFSETQRNKGNFPGRFSGRQFSNSRSEMNVSTLELGDSALYLCASSLGDPSYEQYFGPGTRLTVT.

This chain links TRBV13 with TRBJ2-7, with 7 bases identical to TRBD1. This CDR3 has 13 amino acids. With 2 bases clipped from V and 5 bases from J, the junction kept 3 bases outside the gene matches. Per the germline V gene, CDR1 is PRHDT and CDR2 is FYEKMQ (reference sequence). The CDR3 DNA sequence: TGTGCCAGCAGCTTAACCGGGACAGACGAGCAGTACTTC. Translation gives CASSLTGTDEQYF.

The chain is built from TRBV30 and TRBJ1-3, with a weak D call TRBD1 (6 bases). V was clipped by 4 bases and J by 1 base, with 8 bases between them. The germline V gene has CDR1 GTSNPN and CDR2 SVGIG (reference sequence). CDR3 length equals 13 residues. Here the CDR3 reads CAWTGDSGNTIYF. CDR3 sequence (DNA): TGTGCCTGGACAGGGGATTCTGGAAACACCATATATTTT.

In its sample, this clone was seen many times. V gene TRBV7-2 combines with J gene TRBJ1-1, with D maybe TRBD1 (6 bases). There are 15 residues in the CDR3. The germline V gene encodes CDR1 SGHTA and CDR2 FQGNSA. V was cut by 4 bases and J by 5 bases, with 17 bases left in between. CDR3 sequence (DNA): TGTGCCAGCAGCTGGAGCGGGGGGGCTGGGACTGAAGCTTTCTTT. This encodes CASSWSGGAGTEAFF.

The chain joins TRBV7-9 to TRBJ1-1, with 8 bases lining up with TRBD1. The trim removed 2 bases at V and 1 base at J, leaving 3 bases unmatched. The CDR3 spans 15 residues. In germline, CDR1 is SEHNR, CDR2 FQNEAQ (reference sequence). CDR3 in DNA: TGTGCCAGCAGCTTACCCCAGGGGGCGAACACTGAAGCTTTCTTT. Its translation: CASSLPQGANTEAFF.

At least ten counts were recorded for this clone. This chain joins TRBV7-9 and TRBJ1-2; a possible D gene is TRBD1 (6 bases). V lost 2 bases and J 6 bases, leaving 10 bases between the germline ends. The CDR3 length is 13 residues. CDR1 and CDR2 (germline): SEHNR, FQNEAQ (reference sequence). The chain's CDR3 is CASSLTGAHGYTF. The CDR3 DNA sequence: TGTGCCAGCAGCTTAACGGGGGCCCATGGCTACACCTTC.

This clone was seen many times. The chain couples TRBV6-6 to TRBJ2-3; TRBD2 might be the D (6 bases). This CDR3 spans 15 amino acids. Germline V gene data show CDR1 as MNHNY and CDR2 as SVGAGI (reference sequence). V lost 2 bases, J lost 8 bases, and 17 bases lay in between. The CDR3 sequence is CASSYTQTGEVTQYF. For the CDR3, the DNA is TGTGCCAGCAGTTACACCCAAACGGGGGAGGTTACGCAGTATTTT.

The CDR3 DNA sequence: TGTGCCTGGAGCCCAGGGCAGGGAATTAGCTACACCTTC. Residues: CAWSPGQGISYTF. The V gene is TRBV30, the J gene TRBJ1-2; TRBD1 might be the D (5 bases). From germline, CDR1 is GTSNPN and CDR2 SVGIG (reference sequence). With 3 bases removed from V and 9 bases from J, the gap between germline ends came to 17 bases. The CDR3 sequence is 13 residues long.

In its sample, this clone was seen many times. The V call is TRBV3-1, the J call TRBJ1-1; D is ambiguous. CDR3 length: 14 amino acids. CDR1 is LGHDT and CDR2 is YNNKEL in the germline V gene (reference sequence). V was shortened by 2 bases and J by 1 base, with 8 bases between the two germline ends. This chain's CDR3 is CASSQWSSNTEAFF. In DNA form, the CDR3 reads TGTGCCAGCAGCCAATGGTCCTCGAACACTGAAGCTTTCTTT.

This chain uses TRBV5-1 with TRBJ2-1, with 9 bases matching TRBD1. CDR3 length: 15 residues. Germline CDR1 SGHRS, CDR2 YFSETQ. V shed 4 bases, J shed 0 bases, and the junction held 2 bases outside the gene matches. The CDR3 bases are TGCGCCAGCAGCGAGACAGGGGGCTCCTACAATGAGCAGTTCTTC. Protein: CASSETGGSYNEQFF.

The CDR3, as DNA: TGCAGTGCCTATACGGGCTTAACCTACGAGCAGTACTTC. Translating it yields CSAYTGLTYEQYF. The gene calls are TRBV20-1 and TRBJ2-7; D gene ambiguous. Trimming pared 6 bases from V and 2 bases from J, leaving 14 bases between. CDR1 is DFQATT, CDR2 SNEGSKA, per germline (reference sequence). The length of the CDR3 is 13 residues.

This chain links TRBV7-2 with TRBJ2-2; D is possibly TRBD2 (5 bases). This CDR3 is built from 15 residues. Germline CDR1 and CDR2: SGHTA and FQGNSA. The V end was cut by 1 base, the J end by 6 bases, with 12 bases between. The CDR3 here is CASSLVAGLPGELFF. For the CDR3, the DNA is TGTGCCAGCAGCTTAGTGGCAGGACTCCCCGGGGAGCTGTTTTTT.

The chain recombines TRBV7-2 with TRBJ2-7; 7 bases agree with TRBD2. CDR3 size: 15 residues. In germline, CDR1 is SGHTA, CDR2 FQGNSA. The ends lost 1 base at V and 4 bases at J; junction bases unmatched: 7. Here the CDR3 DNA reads TGTGCCAGCAGCTTAGGTGGCGGGAGAGCGTACGAGCAGTACTTC. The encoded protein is CASSLGGGRAYEQYF.

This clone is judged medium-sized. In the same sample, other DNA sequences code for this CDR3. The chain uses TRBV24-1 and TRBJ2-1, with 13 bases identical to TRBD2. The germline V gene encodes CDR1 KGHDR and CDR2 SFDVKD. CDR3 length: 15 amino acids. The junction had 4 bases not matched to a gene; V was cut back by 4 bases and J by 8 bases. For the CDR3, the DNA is TGTGCCACCAGTGACGGACTAGCGGGAGTAGATGAGCAGTTCTTC. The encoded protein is CATSDGLAGVDEQFF.

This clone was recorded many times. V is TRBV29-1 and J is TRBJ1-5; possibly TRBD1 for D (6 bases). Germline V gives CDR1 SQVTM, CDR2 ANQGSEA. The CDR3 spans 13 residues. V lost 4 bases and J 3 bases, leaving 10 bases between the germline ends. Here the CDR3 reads CSVGTDINQPQHF. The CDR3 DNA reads TGCAGCGTTGGGACAGATATCAATCAGCCCCAGCATTTT.

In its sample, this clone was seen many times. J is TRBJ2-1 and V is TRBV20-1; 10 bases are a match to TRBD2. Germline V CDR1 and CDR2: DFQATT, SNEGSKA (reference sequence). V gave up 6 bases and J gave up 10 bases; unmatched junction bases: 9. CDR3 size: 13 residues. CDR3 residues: CSANPGTSEEQFF. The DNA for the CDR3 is TGCAGTGCCAACCCCGGGACTAGCGAAGAGCAGTTCTTC.

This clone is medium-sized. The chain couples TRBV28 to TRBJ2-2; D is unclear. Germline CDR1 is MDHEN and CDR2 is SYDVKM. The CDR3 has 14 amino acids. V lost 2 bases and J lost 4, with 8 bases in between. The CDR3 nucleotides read TGTGCCAGCAGTTTAGGTCACAGCACCGGGGAGCTGTTTTTT. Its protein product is CASSLGHSTGELFF.

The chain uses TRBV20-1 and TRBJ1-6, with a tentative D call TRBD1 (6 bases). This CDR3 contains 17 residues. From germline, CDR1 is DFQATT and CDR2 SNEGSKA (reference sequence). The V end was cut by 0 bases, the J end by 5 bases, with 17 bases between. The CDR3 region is CSARDAASGQNNSPLHF. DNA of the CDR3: TGCAGTGCTAGAGATGCCGCAAGTGGACAGAATAATTCACCCCTCCACTTT.

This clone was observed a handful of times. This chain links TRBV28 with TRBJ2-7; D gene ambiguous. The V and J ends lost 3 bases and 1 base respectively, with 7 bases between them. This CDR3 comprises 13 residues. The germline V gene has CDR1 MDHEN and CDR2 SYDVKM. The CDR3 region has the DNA TGTGCCAGCAGTTTGTGGGATTCCTACGAGCAGTACTTC. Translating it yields CASSLWDSYEQYF.

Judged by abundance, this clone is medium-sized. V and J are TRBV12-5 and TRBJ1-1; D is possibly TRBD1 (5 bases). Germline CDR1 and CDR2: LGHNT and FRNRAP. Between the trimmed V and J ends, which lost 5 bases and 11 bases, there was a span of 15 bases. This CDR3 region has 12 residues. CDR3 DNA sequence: TGTGCTAGTGGTCGGGACGTCACGGTGGCTTTCTTT. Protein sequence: CASGRDVTVAFF.

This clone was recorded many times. The CDR3: CAWRGTGGVGDGELFF. The CDR3, as DNA: TGTGCCTGGAGGGGGACAGGGGGCGTTGGTGACGGGGAGCTGTTTTTT. The V call is TRBV30, the J call TRBJ2-2; 12 bases are a match to TRBD1. V trimming: 3 bases; J trimming: 7 bases; junction bases outside the gene matches: 9. The CDR3 runs 16 residues. Per the germline V gene, CDR1 is GTSNPN and CDR2 is SVGIG (reference sequence).

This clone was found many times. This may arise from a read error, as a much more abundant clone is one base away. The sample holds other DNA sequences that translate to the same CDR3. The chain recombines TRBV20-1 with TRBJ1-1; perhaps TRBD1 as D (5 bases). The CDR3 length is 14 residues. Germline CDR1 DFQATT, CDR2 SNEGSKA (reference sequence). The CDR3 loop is CSASIHRGNTEAFF. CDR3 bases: TGCAGTGCTAGTATTCACCGGGGGAACACTGAGGCTTTCTTT.

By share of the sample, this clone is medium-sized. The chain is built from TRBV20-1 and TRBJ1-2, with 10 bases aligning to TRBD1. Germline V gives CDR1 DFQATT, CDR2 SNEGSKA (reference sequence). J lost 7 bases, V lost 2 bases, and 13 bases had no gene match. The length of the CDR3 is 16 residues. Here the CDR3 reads CSARKSWGQGSGGYTF. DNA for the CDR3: TGCAGTGCTAGAAAGAGCTGGGGACAGGGGAGTGGTGGCTACACCTTC.

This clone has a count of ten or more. The CDR3 loop reads CASRRLAGVSTGELFF. The CDR3 region has the DNA TGTGCCAGCAGGAGACTAGCGGGAGTATCCACCGGGGAGCTGTTTTTT. The rearrangement links TRBV12-3 or TRBV12-4 to TRBJ2-2, with 12 bases matching TRBD2. Germline trimming cut 6 bases from V and 4 bases from J; bases unmatched to any gene: 6. The CDR3 is 16 amino acids.

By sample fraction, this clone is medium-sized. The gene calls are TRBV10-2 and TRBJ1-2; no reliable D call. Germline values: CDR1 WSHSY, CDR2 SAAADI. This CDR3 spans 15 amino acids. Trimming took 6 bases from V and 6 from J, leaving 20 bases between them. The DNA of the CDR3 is TGCGCCAGCAGCGAACTCGAATCTATAGTGGATGGCTACACCTTC. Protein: CASSELESIVDGYTF.

The CDR3 bases are TGTGCCAGCAGTTTATCTCCCCAGCGGGAGTTTTACTTC. The encoded protein is CASSLSPQREFYF. The chain joins TRBV27 to TRBJ2-4; TRBD2 matches 8 bases. In germline, CDR1 is MNHEY, CDR2 SMNVEV (reference sequence). This CDR3 is built from 13 residues. V lost 0 bases and J lost 16; bases outside the gene matches: 8.

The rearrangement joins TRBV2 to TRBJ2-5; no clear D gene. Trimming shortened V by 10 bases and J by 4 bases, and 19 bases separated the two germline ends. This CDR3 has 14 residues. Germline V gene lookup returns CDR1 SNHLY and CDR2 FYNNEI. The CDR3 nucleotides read TGTGCCAACAGAAAACAGAGGCGTATAGAGACCCAGTACTTC. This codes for CANRKQRRIETQYF.

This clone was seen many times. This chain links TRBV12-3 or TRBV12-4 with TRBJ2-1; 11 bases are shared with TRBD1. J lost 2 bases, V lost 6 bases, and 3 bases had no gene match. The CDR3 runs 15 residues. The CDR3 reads CASSLGQGAYNEQFF. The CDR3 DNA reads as TGTGCCAGCAGCCTGGGACAGGGGGCCTACAATGAGCAGTTCTTC.